A single sample gave rise to the 20 T cell receptor beta chains below, sequenced in a study of OX40 agonist ivuxolimab in advanced cancers. Measured with immunoSEQ multiplex PCR; TCRdb has only the in-frame clones, and not every one. The sample lists 90,000 or so clones, 89% seen once, with 0.33% in the top ten. The sequenced sample was CD4+ or CD8+ T cells sorted from blood, obtained in a trial of the OX40 agonist ivuxolimab. The receptors originated from an adult with an advanced solid tumor such as melanoma, head and neck, liver or kidney cancer.

CDR3 sequence: CASSLDRTTNEKLFF. The DNA for the CDR3 is TGTGCCAGCTCACTTGACAGGACAACTAATGAAAAACTGTTTTTT. This chain joins TRBV18 and TRBJ1-4, with a possible D match to TRBD1 (6 bases). The CDR3 contains 15 residues. V lost 4 bases to trimming and J lost 0 bases, with 9 bases between them. The germline V gene encodes CDR1 KGHSH and CDR2 LQKENI.

V gene TRBV11-3 combines with J gene TRBJ2-7, with unresolved D. The CDR3 spans 10 residues. CDR1 is SGHNT and CDR2 is YENEEA in the germline V gene. The V and J ends lost 4 bases and 7 bases respectively, with 5 bases between them. The CDR3 here is CASSSPEQYF. The CDR3 bases are TGTGCCAGCAGCTCGCCTGAGCAGTACTTC.

This clone was recorded only once. The V gene is TRBV5-6, the J gene TRBJ1-2, with D possibly being TRBD1 (5 bases). V was pared by 4 bases and J by 3 bases, with 13 bases between. Germline V CDR1 and CDR2: SGHDT, YYEEEE. The CDR3 spans 14 residues. DNA of the CDR3: TGTGCCAGCAGCCGTGGACACAATCACTATGGCTACACCTTC. It translates to CASSRGHNHYGYTF.

The chain joins TRBV7-9 to TRBJ1-1; D remains ambiguous. The CDR3 totals 15 residues. Germline assignment: CDR1 SEHNR and CDR2 FQNEAQ (reference sequence). V was shortened by 1 base and J by 5 bases, with 14 bases between the two germline ends. The DNA of the CDR3 is TGTGCCAGCAGCTTAGTAGGCGGGGAGAGGACTGAAGCTTTCTTT. This codes for CASSLVGGERTEAFF.

The V gene is TRBV10-3, the J gene TRBJ2-1, with 7 bases lining up with TRBD2. CDR1 and CDR2 from the germline V gene are ENHRY and SYGVKD. With V trimmed by 4 bases and J by 4 bases, 4 bases remained unmatched. The CDR3 loop spans 14 amino acids. Written as DNA, the CDR3 is TGTGCCATCAGTGGCGGGGGATCTTACAATGAGCAGTTCTTC. As protein: CAISGGGSYNEQFF.

Points on this clone: Within the sample, other DNA sequences also encode this same CDR3. This sequence joins TRBV6-6 and TRBJ2-7; D perhaps matches TRBD1 (6 bases). This CDR3 contains 12 residues. Germline loops: CDR1 MNHNY, CDR2 SVGAGI (reference sequence). V was pared by 4 bases and J by 4 bases, with 8 bases between. The CDR3 spells CASSLGQYEQYF. In DNA, the CDR3 is TGTGCCAGCAGTTTAGGACAGTACGAGCAGTACTTC.

This sequence joins TRBV6-6 and TRBJ2-7, with D possibly matching TRBD2 (6 bases). V was cut by 4 bases and J by 6 bases, with 16 bases left in between. This CDR3 contains 14 residues. Germline CDR1 is MNHNY and CDR2 is SVGAGI (reference sequence). The CDR3 sequence: CASSLLEGMSEQYF. The CDR3 bases are TGTGCCAGCAGTTTGCTGGAGGGGATGAGCGAGCAGTACTTC.

The V gene is TRBV15, the J gene TRBJ1-5; unclear D gene. Trimming shortened V by 2 bases and J by 2 bases, and 16 bases separated the two germline ends. There are 17 residues in the CDR3. Germline CDR1 LNHNV, CDR2 YYDKDF (reference sequence). CDR3 amino acids: CATSRSGAGSGNQPQHF. CDR3 DNA: TGTGCCACCAGCAGATCGGGTGCGGGGTCTGGCAATCAGCCCCAGCATTTT.

The chain joins TRBV4-2 to TRBJ1-1; D unclear. The CDR3 is 14 residues long. The V and J ends lost 0 bases and 2 bases respectively, with 7 bases between them. Germline-derived CDR1 and CDR2 are LGHNA and YNFKEQ. The CDR3 protein is CASSQEGINTEAFF. The CDR3 DNA is TGTGCCAGCAGCCAAGAAGGCATTAACACTGAAGCTTTCTTT.

This sequence joins TRBV10-3 and TRBJ2-3; D gene ambiguous. The CDR3 is 15 residues long. Germline V lookup: CDR1 ENHRY, CDR2 SYGVKD. The ends were cut back, 0 bases at V and 4 bases at J, with 11 bases in the middle. The CDR3 loop reads CAISESGPIPDTQYF. As DNA, the CDR3 is TGTGCCATCAGTGAGTCAGGGCCAATCCCAGATACGCAGTATTTT.

Comment on this clone: A junction end diverges from the germline sequence, so it may reflect a read error. This chain links TRBV5-1 with TRBJ1-2, with 10 bases aligning to TRBD1. The CDR3 extends over 13 amino acids. Germline loops: CDR1 SGHRS, CDR2 YFSETQ. CDR3 protein: CASSTGDRGPPSF. Written as DNA, the CDR3 is TGCGCCAGCAGCACCGGGGACAGGGGACCCCCCTCCTTC.

The genes are TRBV6-5 and TRBJ1-2, with a weak D call TRBD1 (6 bases). The ends were cut back, 2 bases at V and 4 bases at J, with 14 bases in the middle. From germline, CDR1 is MNHEY and CDR2 SVGAGI. CDR3 length: 15 residues. CDR3 in DNA: TGTGCCAGCAGTTACGTGGGGGGCTTTGGCTATGGCTACACCTTC. Encoded protein: CASSYVGGFGYGYTF.

Here the CDR3 DNA reads TGTGCCAGCTCCACCGGACCCCCCCCCAATCAGCCCCAGCATTTT. It specifies CASSTGPPPNQPQHF. The chain carries TRBV18 and TRBJ1-5; D call uncertain. The CDR3 length is 15 residues. The germline V gene has CDR1 KGHSH and CDR2 LQKENI. V lost 6 bases and J lost 3, with 15 bases in between.

The chain links TRBV7-3 to TRBJ1-1; weak D call: TRBD1 (6 bases). This CDR3 has 14 amino acids. The V gene lost 4 bases and the J gene lost 3 bases, with 12 bases spanning the gap. The germline gives CDR1 SGHTA, CDR2 FQGTGA. DNA for the CDR3: TGTGCCAGCAGCTCACAGGGTGGCGACACTGAAGCTTTCTTT. It is translated as CASSSQGGDTEAFF.

This clone was counted once. The CDR3 DNA sequence: TGTGCCAGCAGCCCCCGGTGGACTGAAGCTTTCTTT. It yields the protein CASSPRWTEAFF. V usage is TRBV7-2 and J usage is TRBJ1-1; D gene uncertain. V lost 5 bases to trimming and J lost 5 bases, with 9 bases between them. Per germline, CDR1 SGHTA and CDR2 FQGNSA. The CDR3 length is 12 residues.

A single count supports this clone. The chain employs TRBV9 and TRBJ2-1; D might be TRBD2 (6 bases). Germline V gene data show CDR1 as SGDLS and CDR2 as YYNGEE. The CDR3 runs 15 residues. The ends were cut back, 2 bases at V and 6 bases at J, with 15 bases in the middle. CDR3 in amino acids: CASSVTSYGSNEQFF. The CDR3, as DNA: TGTGCCAGCAGCGTGACTAGTTACGGTTCCAATGAGCAGTTCTTC.

The chain recombines TRBV29-1 with TRBJ1-2; unclear D gene. There are 12 residues in the CDR3. Trimming took 7 bases from V and 4 from J, leaving 13 bases between them. Germline V CDR1 and CDR2: SQVTM, ANQGSEA. This CDR3 is CSAYTTAYGYTF. The CDR3 bases are TGCAGCGCGTATACAACTGCCTATGGCTACACCTTC.

The V call is TRBV7-2, the J call TRBJ1-2, with D tentatively TRBD1 (5 bases). Germline V gene lookup returns CDR1 SGHTA and CDR2 FQGNSA. V was trimmed by 1 base and J by 7 bases, leaving 7 bases between them. The CDR3 covers 12 residues. The CDR3 nucleotides read TGTGCCAGCAGCTTAGGGGGCGCTGGCTACACCTTC. Translation gives CASSLGGAGYTF.

The chain combines TRBV18 with TRBJ2-7; 8 nucleotides agree with TRBD2. V dropped 1 base and J dropped 2; count of bases not matched to a gene: 4. CDR3 length equals 15 residues. The germline V gene has CDR1 KGHSH and CDR2 LQKENI. CDR3 sequence reads: CASSPRLREAYEQYF. The CDR3 DNA follows: TGTGCCAGCTCACCACGGTTGCGGGAGGCCTACGAGCAGTACTTC.

The chain recombines TRBV5-6 with TRBJ2-1; 8 bases agree with TRBD1. Germline assignment: CDR1 SGHDT and CDR2 YYEEEE. Unmatched junction bases numbered 3, after V lost 5 bases and J lost 5 bases. The CDR3 is made up of 13 amino acids. CDR3 region: CASSVTGDNEQFF. For the CDR3, the DNA is TGTGCCAGCAGTGTGACAGGGGACAATGAGCAGTTCTTC.